This entry lists 15 T cell receptor beta chains sequenced from one sample in a study of shared clonotypes between healthy human individuals. Produced via immunoSEQ multiplex PCR; TCRdb's table is partial and in-frame only. Of approximately 2.3 million clones in the sample, just over 90% were seen once. Input material: naive CD4+ T cells from PBMCs. The sample's subset: CD45RA+ positively selected. These TCRs come from a young man in good health. Some clones in this sample may be carry-over from other donors' samples.

The V gene is TRBV7-9, the J gene TRBJ2-4; tentative D call: TRBD1 (6 bases). Germline V gene lookup returns CDR1 SEHNR and CDR2 FQNEAQ (reference sequence). The CDR3 is made up of 14 amino acids. The ends were cut back, 0 bases at V and 6 bases at J, with 9 bases in the middle. This chain's CDR3 is CASSLAPRGNIQYF. CDR3 DNA sequence: TGTGCCAGCAGCTTAGCCCCCAGGGGAAACATTCAGTACTTC.

Comment on this clone: This CDR3 is also generated by other DNA sequences in the sample. This chain uses TRBV5-5 with TRBJ2-2; D gene unclear. Deletions cut 3 bases from V and 3 bases from J, with 3 bases between. This CDR3 contains 12 residues. Germline lookup yields CDR1 SGHKS and CDR2 YYEKEE (reference sequence). CDR3 loop: CASSSDTGELFF. For the CDR3, the DNA is TGTGCCAGCAGCTCAGACACCGGGGAGCTGTTTTTT.

The rearrangement uses TRBV19 and TRBJ2-1, with D possibly matching TRBD1 (6 bases). Trimming cost V 4 bases and J 15 bases, with 19 bases left between them. This CDR3 region has 13 residues. Per the germline V gene, CDR1 is LNHDA and CDR2 is SQIVND (reference sequence). The CDR3 DNA is TGTGCCAGTAGTAAGTCGTTCGCGACAGGACTGTTCTTC. Its protein product is CASSKSFATGLFF.

This clone came up once. The rearrangement links TRBV7-8 to TRBJ2-5, with TRBD1 as a possible D gene (5 bases). The CDR3 is made up of 14 amino acids. CDR1 SGHVS and CDR2 FQNEAQ come from the germline V gene. Trimming left V 3 bases short and J 2 bases short, with 10 bases between. For the CDR3, the DNA is TGTGCCAGCAGCTTGATGGGGCAACAAGAGACCCAGTACTTC. This translates into CASSLMGQQETQYF.

As DNA, the CDR3 is TGTGCCAGCGCAGGGACAGGGGGCCGAGAGACCCAGTACTTC. Translated, it gives CASAGTGGRETQYF. This chain uses TRBV5-6 with TRBJ2-5, with TRBD1 matching over 12 bases. Germline CDR1 SGHDT, CDR2 YYEEEE. The CDR3 is 14 amino acids. V dropped 7 bases and J dropped 4; count of bases not matched to a gene: 5.

The chain has TRBV9 and TRBJ2-1, with D maybe TRBD2 (5 bases). Germline V CDR1 and CDR2: SGDLS, YYNGEE. Trimming removed 1 base at V and 2 bases at J, with 10 bases between. This CDR3 spans 15 amino acids. CDR3 region: CASSVQSGTYNEQFF. In DNA form, the CDR3 reads TGTGCCAGCAGCGTACAAAGCGGCACCTACAATGAGCAGTTCTTC.

This clone has only one observation. The V and J genes are TRBV5-4 and TRBJ2-7; 8 nucleotides line up with TRBD2. Losses at the gene ends were 4 bases for V and 4 bases for J; bases not matched to a gene: 7. Germline CDR1 is SGHNT and CDR2 is YYREEE (reference sequence). This CDR3 spans 14 amino acids. CDR3 coding DNA: TGTGCCAGCAGCACCAGGACTAGCAGTTACGAGCAGTACTTC. Translating it yields CASSTRTSSYEQYF.

This chain connects TRBV28 to TRBJ1-4, with TRBD1 matching 9 bases. This CDR3 is 13 amino acids long. The germline V gene encodes CDR1 MDHEN and CDR2 SYDVKM. V gave up 2 bases and J gave up 8 bases; unmatched junction bases: 0. CDR3 nucleotides: TGTGCCAGCAGTTTAGGACAGGGGGAAAAACTGTTTTTT. Its translation: CASSLGQGEKLFF.

CDR3 loop: CASSVSFNQGNNEKLFF. CDR3 sequence (DNA): TGTGCCAGCAGCGTATCGTTCAATCAGGGTAATAATGAAAAACTGTTTTTT. This chain links TRBV9 with TRBJ1-4; D may be TRBD1 (5 bases). CDR3 length: 17 amino acids. The ends were cut back, 1 base at V and 4 bases at J, with 17 bases in the middle. Looked up from germline, CDR1 is SGDLS and CDR2 is YYNGEE.

The V gene is TRBV5-1, the J gene TRBJ2-3; 8 nucleotides match TRBD1. The germline V gene encodes CDR1 SGHRS and CDR2 YFSETQ. The CDR3 consists of 16 residues. The junction had 5 bases not matched to a gene; V was cut back by 2 bases and J by 0 bases. CDR3 amino acids: CASSLPTGDSTDTQYF. The CDR3 coding sequence is TGCGCCAGCAGCTTACCGACAGGGGATAGCACAGATACGCAGTATTTT.

The chain joins TRBV5-4 to TRBJ2-4; TRBD2 aligns across 10 bases. The V gene's germline CDR1 is SGHNT and CDR2 YYREEE (reference sequence). The V segment lost 0 bases and the J segment 7 bases; nucleotides outside the gene matches: 13. This CDR3 comprises 18 residues. The CDR3 DNA sequence: TGTGCCAGCAGCTTGGTTCCTAGCGGGAGTATATCTGGGAACATTCAGTACTTC. Amino acid sequence: CASSLVPSGSISGNIQYF.

The chain combines TRBV10-3 with TRBJ2-7, with 7 nucleotides matching TRBD1. This CDR3 spans 14 amino acids. The J segment lost 1 base and the V segment lost 6 bases, leaving 6 bases of the junction unmatched. Germline CDR1 is ENHRY and CDR2 is SYGVKD. The CDR3 sequence: CAIRGTVESYEQYF. DNA of the CDR3: TGTGCCATCAGGGGGACAGTCGAATCCTACGAGCAGTACTTC.

The J gene is TRBJ2-3, the V gene TRBV9; D is undetermined. The length of the CDR3 is 13 residues. The germline V gene has CDR1 SGDLS and CDR2 YYNGEE. Trimming removed 0 bases from V and 6 bases from J, with 8 bases in between. In DNA, the CDR3 is TGTGCCAGCAGCGTAGGGCTGTTCGATACGCAGTATTTT. It specifies CASSVGLFDTQYF.

The chain employs TRBV2 and TRBJ2-7; 9 bases fit TRBD1. The CDR3 consists of 18 residues. The germline gives CDR1 SNHLY, CDR2 FYNNEI. The J segment lost 3 bases and the V segment lost 8 bases, leaving 20 bases of the junction unmatched. The CDR3 loop reads CASEGGPGTGSVGYEQYF. The CDR3 nucleotides read TGTGCCAGCGAGGGGGGGCCCGGGACAGGGAGCGTGGGCTACGAGCAGTACTTC.

The chain combines TRBV7-9 with TRBJ1-1, with D possibly TRBD1 on 5 matching bases. Germline V CDR1 and CDR2: SEHNR, FQNEAQ (reference sequence). Trimming shortened V by 4 bases and J by 8 bases, and 14 bases separated the two germline ends. This CDR3 has 13 residues. This CDR3 is CASSYRDDLEAFF. DNA of the CDR3: TGTGCCAGCAGCTACCGGGACGACCTGGAAGCTTTCTTT. The full variable domain, in which reference TRBV7-9 and TRBJ1-1 provide the parts outside the CDR3, is DTGVSQNPRHKITKRGQNVTFRCDPISEHNRLYWYRQTLGQGPEFLTYFQNEAQLEKSRLLSDRFSAERPKGSFSTLEIQRTEQGDSAMYLCASSYRDDLEAFFGQGTRLTVV.